One sample yielded the 32 T cell receptor beta chains listed below, sequenced in a study of naive and memory T cell subsets. Two oligonucleotides, mixed equimolar, formed the beta constant-region primer covering TRBC1 and TRBC2. TCRdb passed the UMI-ligation and nested PCR reads through MiXCR, listing each CDR3 protein once. The sample lists about 85,000 distinct CDR3 sequences, roughly 13% occurring once. Source material: central memory CD4+ T cells from blood. Receptor source: a human donor in good health.

The chain recombines TRBV9 with TRBJ1-3; unclear D gene. Germline loops: CDR1 SGDLS, CDR2 YYNGEE. The CDR3 has 17 residues. Trimming cost V 2 bases and J 6 bases, with 21 bases left between them. CDR3: CASSVQLPIGAENTIYF. CDR3 bases: TGTGCCAGCAGCGTCCAACTCCCCATCGGAGCAGAAAACACCATATATTTT.

This clonotype was seen repeatedly, ten times or more. The chain links TRBV7-2 to TRBJ1-5; TRBD1 might be the D (5 bases). The germline CDR1 and CDR2 sequences are SGHTA and FQGNSA. The V gene lost 1 base and the J gene lost 6 bases, with 13 bases spanning the gap. This CDR3 comprises 15 residues. Here the CDR3 reads CASSLGPQGFQPQHF. The CDR3 DNA sequence: TGTGCCAGCAGCTTAGGCCCGCAGGGTTTTCAGCCCCAGCATTTT.

The sample holds a few counts of this clonotype. V is TRBV7-9 and J is TRBJ1-1, with D maybe TRBD1 (6 bases). V was pared by 7 bases and J by 1 base, with 13 bases between. The CDR3 is made up of 14 amino acids. Germline CDR1 reads SEHNR; CDR2 reads FQNEAQ (reference sequence). CDR3 coding DNA: TGTGCCAGCATACAAGCACAGGGGAACACTGAAGCTTTCTTT. Translation gives CASIQAQGNTEAFF. The full variable domain, with the rest looked up from reference TRBV7-9 and TRBJ1-1, is DTGVSQNPRHKITKRGQNVTFRCDPISEHNRLYWYRQTLGQGPEFLTYFQNEAQLEKSRLLSDRFSAERPKGSFSTLEIQRTEQGDSAMYLCASIQAQGNTEAFFGQGTRLTVV.

This chain connects TRBV20-1 to TRBJ2-2, with 11 bases matching TRBD2. V shed 0 bases, J shed 4 bases, and the junction held 7 bases outside the gene matches. The CDR3 runs to 17 residues. Germline values: CDR1 DFQATT, CDR2 SNEGSKA (reference sequence). The CDR3 spells CSARDPSGRRGTGELFF. For the CDR3, the DNA is TGCAGTGCTAGAGACCCTAGCGGGAGGCGGGGCACCGGGGAGCTGTTTTTT.

This clonotype was counted a few times. The chain recombines TRBV29-1 with TRBJ2-1, with D possibly matching TRBD1 (6 bases). CDR3 length: 13 residues. V gave up 7 bases and J gave up 8 bases, with 18 bases separating them. From germline, CDR1 is SQVTM and CDR2 ANQGSEA. This chain's CDR3 is CSGSWTEGYEQFF. CDR3 nucleotide sequence: TGCAGCGGATCCTGGACAGAAGGATATGAGCAGTTCTTC.

This clonotype was counted once. Possible read error: a much larger clone is one base away. The CDR3 DNA reads as TGCGCCAGCAGCAGACTAGCGAGAGGTACCGGGGAGCAGTTCTTC. Translated, it gives CASSRLARGTGEQFF. The V gene is TRBV5-1, the J gene TRBJ2-1; TRBD2 agrees at 8 bases. This CDR3 contains 15 residues. The V gene end was trimmed by 4 bases and the J gene end by 10 bases; junction bases not matched to a gene: 13. The germline CDR1 and CDR2 sequences are SGHRS and YFSETQ.

J is TRBJ2-1 and V is TRBV5-8; TRBD2 might be the D (6 bases). CDR1 and CDR2 from the germline V gene are SGHTS and YDEGEE. This CDR3 has 17 residues. V gave up 5 bases and J gave up 0 bases, with 18 bases separating them. CDR3 nucleotide sequence: TGTGCCAGCAGTTTAGCGGCGTATGTTAACTCCTACAATGAGCAGTTCTTC. Amino acid sequence: CASSLAAYVNSYNEQFF. The variable domain in full, completed from reference TRBV5-8 and TRBJ2-1, reads EAGVTQSPTHLIKTRGQQATLRCSPISGHTSVYWYQQALGLGLQFLLWYDEGEERNRGNFPPRFSGRQFPNYSSELNVNALELEDSALYLCASSLAAYVNSYNEQFFGPGTRLTVL.

The V call is TRBV14, the J call TRBJ2-7; D call uncertain. CDR3 length: 13 residues. CDR1 and CDR2 (germline): SGHDN, FVKESK. Trimming cost V 4 bases and J 3 bases, with 10 bases left between them. The DNA of the CDR3 is TGTGCCAGCAGCCCCCGGGTGAACTACGAGCAGTACTTC. It encodes CASSPRVNYEQYF.

The chain is built from TRBV27 and TRBJ1-5, with D unresolved. V dropped 5 bases and J dropped 2 bases, with 16 bases sitting between them. Germline CDR1 reads MNHEY; CDR2 reads SMNVEV (reference sequence). The CDR3 has 16 amino acids. CDR3 in DNA: TGTGCCAGCAGTGCCTCACTTTTAAAGGGCAATCAGCCCCAGCATTTT. It translates to CASSASLLKGNQPQHF.

This clonotype has just a few counts. This chain links TRBV20-1 with TRBJ2-7; 12 positions agree with TRBD2. This CDR3 has 14 residues. V lost 5 bases to trimming and J lost 6 bases; unmatched junction nucleotides: 8. Germline CDR1 reads DFQATT; CDR2 reads SNEGSKA (reference sequence). This CDR3 reads CSALPGTSGLEQYF. The CDR3 DNA is TGCAGTGCTCTACCCGGGACTAGCGGGCTCGAGCAGTACTTC.

The V and J genes are TRBV24-1 and TRBJ2-1; D may be TRBD2 (7 bases). This CDR3 region has 13 residues. CDR1 and CDR2 from the germline V gene are KGHDR and SFDVKD. The CDR3 loop is CAPPGGLYNEQFF. DNA for the CDR3: TGTGCTCCCCCGGGGGGCCTATACAATGAGCAGTTCTTC.

V is TRBV5-1 and J is TRBJ2-3; no clear D gene. Trimming removed 2 bases at V and 5 bases at J, with 6 bases between. Germline lookup yields CDR1 SGHRS and CDR2 YFSETQ. CDR3 length equals 12 residues. The CDR3 region is CASSLNQDTQYF. The CDR3 DNA reads as TGCGCCAGCAGCTTAAACCAAGATACGCAGTATTTT.

The chain recombines TRBV20-1 with TRBJ1-1; D perhaps matches TRBD1 (5 bases). Trimming removed 6 bases from V and 6 bases from J, with 17 bases in between. The CDR3 runs to 13 residues. The germline V gene has CDR1 DFQATT and CDR2 SNEGSKA (reference sequence). CDR3 loop: CSAGLGAWAEAFF. CDR3 nucleotides: TGCAGTGCGGGACTAGGGGCGTGGGCTGAAGCTTTCTTT.

This clonotype has a handful of counts. The chain recombines TRBV3-1 with TRBJ2-1, with D perhaps being TRBD1 or TRBD2 (5 bases each). Trimming removed 4 bases from V and 9 bases from J, with 19 bases in between. CDR1 is LGHDT, CDR2 YNNKEL, per germline (reference sequence). The length of the CDR3 is 15 residues. The CDR3 nucleotides read TGTGCCAGCAGCCCCGGCTGGGGAGCGAGGGGTGAGCAGTTCTTC. The encoded protein is CASSPGWGARGEQFF.

This clonotype has a handful of counts. V gene TRBV7-9 combines with J gene TRBJ2-3, with TRBD2 matching over 9 bases. The CDR3 has 16 residues. V lost 5 bases and J lost 6; bases outside the gene matches: 12. The germline gives CDR1 SEHNR, CDR2 FQNEAQ (reference sequence). CDR3 nucleotides: TGTGCCAGCAGCCCTAATAGCGGGAGCGTTACGGATACGCAGTATTTT. Translating it yields CASSPNSGSVTDTQYF.

This clonotype was detected only a few times. The V call is TRBV20-1, the J call TRBJ2-5; the match to TRBD1 covers 9 bases. The CDR3 has 13 residues. V was clipped by 6 bases and J by 4 bases; unmatched bases: 6. Looked up from germline, CDR1 is DFQATT and CDR2 is SNEGSKA (reference sequence). The CDR3 loop is CSAKTGGLETQYF. The CDR3 bases are TGCAGTGCAAAGACAGGGGGTCTAGAGACCCAGTACTTC.

V and J are TRBV20-1 and TRBJ2-7, with 8 nucleotides matching TRBD2. Germline V lookup: CDR1 DFQATT, CDR2 SNEGSKA (reference sequence). V gave up 3 bases and J gave up 2 bases; unmatched junction bases: 6. This CDR3 is 14 amino acids long. CDR3 sequence reads: CSASRREVTYEQYF. CDR3 bases: TGCAGTGCTAGCAGGCGGGAGGTAACCTACGAGCAGTACTTC.

This chain links TRBV29-1 with TRBJ2-7, with 10 bases lining up with TRBD2. V shed 6 bases and J 2 bases; nucleotides not matched to a gene: 4. The germline CDR1 and CDR2 sequences are SQVTM and ANQGSEA. There are 13 residues in the CDR3. The CDR3 sequence: CSVGLAVTYEQYF. The CDR3, as DNA: TGCAGCGTCGGACTAGCGGTCACCTACGAGCAGTACTTC.

There are a few counts of this clonotype. The chain recombines TRBV10-2 with TRBJ2-2, with 8 bases that match TRBD2. The V gene end was trimmed by 3 bases and the J gene end by 5 bases; junction bases not matched to a gene: 8. The CDR3 runs 16 residues. The germline V gene encodes CDR1 WSHSY and CDR2 SAAADI. This CDR3 reads CASSDLSGRGTGELFF. The CDR3 bases are TGCGCCAGCAGTGACCTAAGCGGGAGAGGTACCGGGGAGCTGTTTTTT.

In DNA, the CDR3 is TGTGCCAGCAGTCCGCTAACGGGTGGCACCGGGGAGCTGTTTTTT. It specifies CASSPLTGGTGELFF. The rearrangement joins TRBV12-3 or TRBV12-4 to TRBJ2-2; D uncertain. The CDR3 covers 15 residues. V was trimmed by 5 bases and J by 4 bases, leaving 14 bases between them.

V gene TRBV20-1 combines with J gene TRBJ1-5; 10 nucleotides line up with TRBD1. The CDR3 runs 14 residues. The germline CDR1 and CDR2 sequences are DFQATT and SNEGSKA (reference sequence). V dropped 4 bases and J dropped 5; count of bases not matched to a gene: 5. In nucleotides, the CDR3 is TGCAGTGCTATGACAGGGGGCGGGGATCAGCCCCAGCATTTT. This codes for CSAMTGGGDQPQHF.

The rearrangement uses TRBV10-3 and TRBJ2-1; TRBD2 matches at 9 bases. Germline V gene lookup returns CDR1 ENHRY and CDR2 SYGVKD. The CDR3 has 19 residues. J gave up 0 bases and V 7 bases, and 16 bases lay outside the gene matches. The CDR3 nucleotides read TGTGCCATCATCGGCGGACTAGCGTTACGGTCCTACTCCTACAATGAGCAGTTCTTC. This sequence encodes CAIIGGLALRSYSYNEQFF.

This clonotype was counted at least ten times. This chain links TRBV7-9 with TRBJ2-7; perhaps D is TRBD1 or TRBD2 (5 bases each). Germline V gene data show CDR1 as SEHNR and CDR2 as FQNEAQ (reference sequence). Trimming stripped 5 bases from V and 5 bases from J, with 16 bases between. This CDR3 comprises 14 residues. The CDR3 loop is CASSRQGEFHEQYF. The CDR3 nucleotides read TGTGCCAGCAGCCGACAAGGGGAGTTCCACGAGCAGTACTTC.

This chain joins TRBV24-1 and TRBJ2-4; weak D call: TRBD2 (6 bases). Germline loops: CDR1 KGHDR, CDR2 SFDVKD. CDR3 size: 11 residues. The V end was cut by 8 bases, the J end by 15 bases, with 16 bases between. DNA of the CDR3: TGTGCCACCACCGGGACTCAAGACCTGTACTTC. It specifies CATTGTQDLYF.

This clonotype was counted at least ten times. This chain joins TRBV24-1 and TRBJ2-2; D gene ambiguous. Germline lookup yields CDR1 KGHDR and CDR2 SFDVKD. This CDR3 is 12 amino acids long. The V end lost 4 bases, the J end lost 6 bases, and 5 bases lay between the germline ends. As DNA, the CDR3 is TGTGCCACCAGTGAAGGAGCCGGGGAGCTGTTTTTT. This sequence encodes CATSEGAGELFF.

V gene TRBV2 combines with J gene TRBJ1-6; D not certain. The V gene's germline CDR1 is SNHLY and CDR2 FYNNEI. V was trimmed by 6 bases and J by 0 bases, leaving 12 bases between them. The CDR3 consists of 16 residues. CDR3 sequence reads: CASRVHESSYNSPLHF. The CDR3 bases are TGTGCCAGCAGGGTACACGAGAGCTCCTATAATTCACCCCTCCACTTT.

The chain links TRBV20-1 to TRBJ2-6; D not certain. The V gene lost 2 bases and the J gene lost 0 bases, with 8 bases spanning the gap. This CDR3 comprises 15 residues. CDR1 is DFQATT, CDR2 SNEGSKA, per germline (reference sequence). The chain's CDR3 is CSARNPFSGANVLTF. The CDR3 region has the DNA TGCAGTGCTAGAAACCCATTCTCTGGGGCCAACGTCCTGACTTTC.

This clonotype has at least ten counts. The junction departs from germline at one end; a sequencing error may be responsible. This chain connects TRBV7-9 to TRBJ2-7, with 9 positions matching TRBD2. CDR3 length equals 14 residues. Germline lookup yields CDR1 SEHNR and CDR2 FQNEAQ (reference sequence). The CDR3 here is CASSLAGDFYEQYF. The CDR3 DNA sequence: TGTGCCAGCAGTTTAGCGGGAGATTTCTACGAGCAGTACTTC.

In this sample, this clonotype turned up a few times. CDR3 sequence (DNA): TGTGCCAGCAGCGGGGACAGCTGGAACACTGAAGCTTTCTTT. Translation: CASSGDSWNTEAFF. The chain combines TRBV5-5 with TRBJ1-1; TRBD1 matches 7 bases. CDR3 length: 14 residues. Germline lookup yields CDR1 SGHKS and CDR2 YYEKEE (reference sequence). The trim removed 4 bases at V and 1 base at J, leaving 4 bases unmatched.

The gene calls are TRBV5-1 and TRBJ2-7, with 8 bases lining up with TRBD1. Germline V gives CDR1 SGHRS, CDR2 YFSETQ. The J segment lost 6 bases and the V segment lost 0 bases, leaving 8 bases of the junction unmatched. The CDR3 length is 15 residues. In DNA, the CDR3 is TGCGCCAGCAGCTTGGCCGGACAGGGTTTGTCCGAGCAGTACTTC. Amino acids: CASSLAGQGLSEQYF.

The V call is TRBV2, the J call TRBJ2-7; 10 nucleotides agree with TRBD2. Losses at the gene ends were 6 bases for V and 0 bases for J; bases not matched to a gene: 2. The CDR3 totals 14 residues. Germline CDR1 SNHLY, CDR2 FYNNEI. The CDR3 here is CASRGLAASYEQYF. In DNA form, the CDR3 reads TGTGCCAGCAGAGGACTAGCGGCCTCCTACGAGCAGTACTTC.

This clonotype was observed at least ten times. V and J are TRBV7-2 and TRBJ2-7; 8 bases fit TRBD1. CDR1 and CDR2 from the germline V gene are SGHTA and FQGNSA. V lost 1 base and J lost 6; bases outside the gene matches: 8. This CDR3 is 15 amino acids long. CDR3 in amino acids: CASSLVGQGAPEQYF. DNA of the CDR3: TGTGCCAGCAGCTTAGTTGGCCAGGGGGCGCCCGAGCAGTACTTC.